A single sample is the source of the 17 T cell receptor beta chains below, sequenced in a study of T cell repertoires in cytomegalovirus infection. TCRdb reprocessed the reads with MiXCR, giving one entry per CDR3 protein. This sample has around 130,000 distinct CDR3 sequences, with around 25% found just once. Their cognate antigens are unknown. The sequencing sample was made of PBMCs, sequenced either directly or after in vitro stimulation (not recorded which). The source of these receptors is a human donor in good health (CMV status not recorded). Some clones in this sample may be carry-over from other donors' samples.

V gene TRBV7-2 combines with J gene TRBJ2-7; perhaps TRBD1 as D (6 bases). Germline V gene lookup returns CDR1 SGHTA and CDR2 FQGNSA. The CDR3 is made up of 15 amino acids. Trimming took off 5 bases at V and 1 base at J, with 15 bases between the two ends. The CDR3 bases are TGTGCCAGCAGCGGACAACAGGGTTGGTCCTACGAGCAGTACTTC. Amino acids: CASSGQQGWSYEQYF.

Many counts were recorded for this clonotype. The rearrangement joins TRBV7-2 to TRBJ1-3, with 7 nucleotides matching TRBD1. V lost 6 bases and J lost 1; bases outside the gene matches: 6. This CDR3 region has 15 residues. Germline V CDR1 and CDR2: SGHTA, FQGNSA. The chain's CDR3 is CASSVTGPSGNTIYF. CDR3 DNA: TGTGCCAGCAGTGTGACAGGGCCATCTGGAAACACCATATATTTT.

This chain joins TRBV6-6 and TRBJ2-5, with D possibly matching TRBD2 (5 bases). Between the trimmed V and J ends, which lost 2 bases and 1 base, there was a span of 11 bases. From germline, CDR1 is MNHNY and CDR2 SVGAGI (reference sequence). This CDR3 contains 15 residues. CDR3 in amino acids: CASSYPGGGQETQYF. CDR3 coding DNA: TGTGCCAGCAGTTACCCCGGTGGAGGCCAAGAGACCCAGTACTTC.

By frequency in the sample, this clonotype is large. This chain uses TRBV4-1 with TRBJ2-1; possibly TRBD2 for D (5 bases). CDR1 and CDR2 (germline): MGHRA, YSYEKL. V gave up 7 bases and J gave up 0 bases, with 10 bases separating them. The CDR3 has 14 residues. The CDR3 loop is CASTPGSSYNEQFF. The CDR3 DNA sequence: TGCGCCAGCACCCCGGGGAGCTCCTACAATGAGCAGTTCTTC.

The chain uses TRBV28 and TRBJ2-2, with 10 positions matching TRBD2. The V gene's germline CDR1 is MDHEN and CDR2 SYDVKM. This CDR3 has 18 residues. The J segment lost 0 bases and the V segment lost 4 bases, leaving 8 bases of the junction unmatched. In DNA, the CDR3 is TGTGCCAGCAGTTGGATATTAGCGGGAGGCCCGAACACCGGGGAGCTGTTTTTT. Translation gives CASSWILAGGPNTGELFF. Full variable domain (outside the CDR3, taken from reference TRBV28 and TRBJ2-2): DVKVTQSSRYLVKRTGEKVFLECVQDMDHENMFWYRQDPGLGLRLIYFSYDVKMKEKGDIPEGYSVSREKKERFSLILESASTNQTSMYLCASSWILAGGPNTGELFFGEGSRLTVL.

This chain joins TRBV6-5 and TRBJ1-1; the D is unclear. V lost 6 bases and J lost 6, with 14 bases in between. Germline CDR1 MNHEY, CDR2 SVGAGI. CDR3 size: 13 residues. The CDR3: CASSLMSISEAFF. The DNA for the CDR3 is TGTGCCAGCAGCCTTATGTCTATATCTGAAGCTTTCTTT.

The chain uses TRBV12-3 or TRBV12-4 and TRBJ2-1; 11 bases map to TRBD2. The CDR3 has 15 amino acids. V trimming: 3 bases; J trimming: 7 bases; junction bases outside the gene matches: 5. CDR3 DNA sequence: TGTGCCAGCAGTTTTTATACTAGCGGGGGTAATGAGCAGTTCTTC. This encodes CASSFYTSGGNEQFF.

The genes are TRBV7-2 and TRBJ2-3, with D maybe TRBD2 (5 bases). The V and J ends lost 5 bases and 6 bases respectively, with 12 bases between them. CDR3 length: 13 amino acids. Germline V CDR1 and CDR2: SGHTA, FQGNSA. The chain's CDR3 is CASSGRGLDTQYF. The CDR3 DNA follows: TGTGCCAGCAGCGGAAGAGGGTTGGATACGCAGTATTTT.

This clonotype was seen a handful of times. The rearrangement uses TRBV4-2 and TRBJ2-3; TRBD2 might be the D (5 bases). Per the germline V gene, CDR1 is LGHNA and CDR2 is YNFKEQ. Between the trimmed V and J ends, which lost 4 bases and 4 bases, there was a span of 9 bases. The CDR3 is 13 amino acids. The CDR3 region has the DNA TGTGCCAGCAGCCTCGAGGGCGCAGATACGCAGTATTTT. This encodes CASSLEGADTQYF.

This clonotype was seen a single time. The chain has TRBV15 and TRBJ1-1, with D possibly being TRBD1 (6 bases). This CDR3 spans 18 amino acids. Germline assignment: CDR1 LNHNV and CDR2 YYDKDF (reference sequence). V dropped 2 bases and J dropped 2 bases, with 21 bases sitting between them. Written as DNA, the CDR3 is TGTGCCACCAGCAGAACCCTACAACCGGGACACCACAACACTGAAGCTTTCTTT. It encodes CATSRTLQPGHHNTEAFF.

This clonotype was counted many times. The rearrangement joins TRBV7-2 to TRBJ1-2; D ambiguous. The CDR3 is made up of 13 amino acids. Germline V CDR1 and CDR2: SGHTA, FQGNSA. Trimming pared 6 bases from V and 5 bases from J, leaving 13 bases between. As DNA, the CDR3 is TGTGCCAGCAGAGAGGCAGGCGCTTATGGCTACACCTTC. It specifies CASREAGAYGYTF.

The chain couples TRBV29-1 to TRBJ2-1; D gene unclear. The germline V and J ends were trimmed by 5 bases and 2 bases, with 7 bases remaining between them. Germline V CDR1 and CDR2: SQVTM, ANQGSEA. The CDR3 is 12 residues long. DNA for the CDR3: TGCAGCGTTCCTAAAACCTACAATGAGCAGTTCTTC. Amino acids: CSVPKTYNEQFF.

This clonotype was detected ten times or more. This chain connects TRBV7-2 to TRBJ1-1, with 7 nucleotides matching TRBD1. With 6 bases clipped from V and 5 bases from J, the junction kept 3 bases outside the gene matches. Germline V gives CDR1 SGHTA, CDR2 FQGNSA. This CDR3 has 12 amino acids. CDR3 residues: CASRQGRTEAFF. CDR3 sequence (DNA): TGTGCCAGCAGACAGGGGAGAACTGAAGCTTTCTTT.

This clonotype appeared many times. The junction departs from the called germline gene at one end, perhaps through a read error. This chain connects TRBV12-3 or TRBV12-4 to TRBJ1-6, with D possibly being TRBD1 (5 bases). This CDR3 comprises 14 residues. CDR3 DNA: TGTGCCAACAGTCCGGGACTCCTTAATTCACCCCTCCACTTT. As protein: CANSPGLLNSPLHF.

The chain recombines TRBV7-2 with TRBJ2-3; D remains ambiguous. The V and J ends lost 1 base and 3 bases respectively, with 5 bases between them. Germline values: CDR1 SGHTA, CDR2 FQGNSA. The CDR3 is 13 residues long. The CDR3 protein is CASSLGLTDTQYF. Here the CDR3 DNA reads TGTGCCAGCAGCTTAGGACTTACAGATACGCAGTATTTT.

This clonotype was seen repeatedly, ten times or more. The chain joins TRBV12-3 or TRBV12-4 to TRBJ2-7; maybe TRBD2 (6 bases). This CDR3 spans 14 amino acids. Trimming pared 2 bases from V and 0 bases from J, leaving 8 bases between. DNA for the CDR3: TGTGCCAGCAGTTTAACCGGGAGCTCCTACGAGCAGTACTTC. Its translation is CASSLTGSSYEQYF.

This clonotype was seen repeatedly, ten times or more. The CDR3 reads CASSRDRFISYEQYF. The DNA for the CDR3 is TGTGCCAGCAGCCGCGACAGGTTCATCTCCTACGAGCAGTACTTC. The chain combines TRBV7-9 with TRBJ2-7; TRBD1 might be the D (6 bases). Germline CDR1 and CDR2: SEHNR and FQNEAQ (reference sequence). This CDR3 is 15 amino acids long. The V and J ends lost 5 bases and 0 bases respectively, with 14 bases between them.